This T cell receptor (beta chain) was captured by sequencing in a study of radiotherapy plus CTLA-4 blockade in lung cancer. Study-wide background: Objective responses arose in around a sixth of patients, and around 30% experienced disease control.

As to this clone: The antigen remains undetermined.

Regarding the study as a whole: Researchers report tumor-derived TCR clones expanding in blood after radiotherapy plus ipilimumab.

Method: immunoSEQ multiplex PCR; TCRdb's copy keeps in-frame clones and lacks some. The sample has over 100,000 clones, 70% to 90% seen once; the top ten hold roughly 6.9%. Losses at the gene ends were 7 bases for V and 1 base for J; bases not matched to a gene: 8. The CDR3 runs to 15 residues. The V gene's germline CDR1 is MGHDK and CDR2 SYGVNS. This sequence originates from a human donor with non-small cell lung cancer that progressed on radiotherapy plus ipilimumab. The specimen comprised peripheral blood, sampled from a patient treated with radiotherapy plus ipilimumab. This rearrangement joins TRBV25-1 to TRBJ1-1; the match to TRBD1 covers 8 bases. The CDR3: CASIPGGVRNTEAFF. CDR3 coding DNA: TGTGCCAGCATACCAGGGGGCGTGAGGAACACTGAAGCTTTCTTT. The full variable domain, with the rest looked up from reference TRBV25-1 and TRBJ1-1, is EADIYQTPRYLVIGTGKKITLECSQTMGHDKMYWYQQDPGMELHLIHYSYGVNSTEKGDLSSESTVSRIRTEHFPLTLESARPSHTSQYLCASIPGGVRNTEAFFGQGTRLTVV.